This T cell receptor beta chain was captured by sequencing in a study of T cells in localized non-small cell lung cancer. Study findings and constraints: Longer overall survival was linked to higher blood T cell density. Since sequencing was restricted to only one region of the tumor, intratumor heterogeneity remains a possibility. Adjacent lung was found to contain a median roughly 58 of the top 100 tumor clones.

A note on this clone: What it recognizes is unknown.

Clones were sequenced by immunoSEQ multiplex PCR, and TCRdb holds only the in-frame ones, with some missing. The sample includes some 50,000 clones, roughly 86% seen only once; the top ten take around 17%. The CDR3 sequence is 11 residues long. V gave up 5 bases and J gave up 10 bases, with 9 bases separating them. Germline V gene sequence: CDR1 MRHNA, CDR2 SNTAGT. This sequence originates from a female donor with stage II lung adenocarcinoma. The sequencing here drew on PBMCs, taken before any cancer treatment. The genes are TRBV6-4 and TRBJ2-1; D remains unclear. CDR3: CASSLGGEQFF. The CDR3, as DNA: TGTGCCAGCAGTTTAGGTGGGGAGCAGTTCTTC.